Each of the 30 T cell receptor beta chains below was sequenced from the same sample in a study of T cell responses to AZD1222 COVID-19 vaccine. Produced via immunoSEQ multiplex PCR; TCRdb's table is partial and in-frame only. This table has 99,000 or so clones, 82% appearing once. The sequencing here drew on peripheral blood, taken on day 0 of AZD1222 vaccination. All receptors come from an adult in good health.

This clone has a single count. The V and J genes are TRBV12-3 or TRBV12-4 and TRBJ2-1, with 7 bases that match TRBD1. V lost 3 bases and J lost 6; bases outside the gene matches: 2. This CDR3 spans 13 amino acids. The CDR3 bases are TGTGCCAGCAGTTTTGACAGGGTCAATGAGCAGTTCTTC. Its protein product is CASSFDRVNEQFF.

The V call is TRBV7-9, the J call TRBJ2-1; tentatively, D is TRBD2 (6 bases). Trimming removed 5 bases from V and 6 bases from J, with 17 bases in between. The CDR3 runs to 15 residues. Per germline, CDR1 SEHNR and CDR2 FQNEAQ (reference sequence). The chain's CDR3 is CASSHKRRVGNEQFF. The CDR3 coding sequence is TGTGCCAGCAGCCACAAAAGGAGGGTAGGCAATGAGCAGTTCTTC.

The rearrangement links TRBV6-5 to TRBJ1-4, with 8 bases aligning to TRBD1. Germline V gives CDR1 MNHEY, CDR2 SVGAGI. The CDR3 consists of 14 residues. The V and J ends lost 8 bases and 6 bases, in that order; junction bases with no gene match: 8. The CDR3 loop is CASGRTGGDEKLFF. In nucleotides, the CDR3 is TGTGCCAGCGGAAGAACAGGGGGGGATGAAAAACTGTTTTTT.

The genes are TRBV21-1 and TRBJ1-2; the DNA was not compared with TRBD1, the D call given in the table. TRBV21-1 is a pseudogene. The CDR3 is 15 residues long. The CDR3 DNA sequence: TGTGCCAGCAGTCAGACAGGGGGTTCATACTATGGCTACACCTTC. Its protein is CASSQTGGSYYGYTF.

This rearrangement joins TRBV6-5 to TRBJ1-5, with a possible D match to TRBD1 (5 bases). Per germline, CDR1 MNHEY and CDR2 SVGAGI. The CDR3 runs to 13 residues. Trimming removed 11 bases from V and 5 bases from J, with 16 bases in between. The CDR3 nucleotides read TGTGCCGGGGGAAGGGGTCGCGATCAGCCCCAGCATTTT. Translating it yields CAGGRGRDQPQHF.

This chain links TRBV12-5 with TRBJ2-3, with 9 bases that match TRBD1. Trimming at V came to 7 bases and at J to 4 bases, leaving 3 bases not matched to a gene. This CDR3 contains 13 residues. CDR1 is LGHNT, CDR2 FRNRAP, per germline. The CDR3, as DNA: TGTGCTAGTGCCCGGACAGGGGCAGATACGCAGTATTTT. Encoded protein: CASARTGADTQYF.

A single count supports this clone. The chain joins TRBV7-9 to TRBJ1-5; TRBD1 might be the D (6 bases). Trimming removed 1 base from V and 7 bases from J, with 17 bases in between. Germline lookup yields CDR1 SEHNR and CDR2 FQNEAQ (reference sequence). The CDR3 runs 16 residues. The DNA for the CDR3 is TGTGCCAGCAGCTTAGTAAGGCAGGGGTTGAAACAGCCCCAGCATTTT. This sequence encodes CASSLVRQGLKQPQHF.

The rearrangement joins TRBV7-2 to TRBJ2-4; TRBD2 might be the D (5 bases). This CDR3 contains 13 residues. Per the germline V gene, CDR1 is SGHTA and CDR2 is FQGNSA. The V gene lost 5 bases and the J gene lost 11 bases, with 16 bases spanning the gap. CDR3 DNA: TGTGCCAGCAGCCCCCGGCAGGACTTTTTTCAGTACTTC. Protein sequence: CASSPRQDFFQYF.

The rearrangement joins TRBV16 to TRBJ1-3; D is undetermined. CDR1 and CDR2 (germline): KGHSY, FQNENV. The CDR3 contains 16 residues. V was trimmed by 3 bases and J by 0 bases, leaving 12 bases between them. Written as DNA, the CDR3 is TGTGCCAGCAGCCATTCCGGGCCGAACTCTGGAAACACCATATATTTT. This gives the protein CASSHSGPNSGNTIYF.

The chain links TRBV7-2 to TRBJ1-6, with D uncertain. The germline V and J ends were trimmed by 1 base and 0 bases, with 16 bases remaining between them. Germline V lookup: CDR1 SGHTA, CDR2 FQGNSA. The CDR3 totals 19 residues. CDR3 sequence (DNA): TGTGCCAGCAGCTTAGGCAGGCTTGGGGTGGGCTCCTATAATTCACCCCTCCACTTT. Amino acid sequence: CASSLGRLGVGSYNSPLHF.

The CDR3 region is CASSQTSYEQYF. CDR3 bases: TGTGCCAGCAGCCAGACCTCCTACGAGCAGTACTTC. The rearrangement joins TRBV6-2 or TRBV6-3 to TRBJ2-7; no firm D call. Germline V gene data show CDR1 as MNHEY and CDR2 as SVGEGT. CDR3 length equals 12 residues. V was pared by 6 bases and J by 0 bases, with 6 bases between.

The V and J genes are TRBV5-4 and TRBJ1-1; 9 bases are a match to TRBD1. This CDR3 has 14 amino acids. Germline lookup yields CDR1 SGHNT and CDR2 YYREEE (reference sequence). The ends lost 4 bases at V and 7 bases at J; junction bases unmatched: 8. The CDR3 reads CASSDYGTGLEAFF. In nucleotides, the CDR3 is TGTGCCAGCAGCGACTATGGGACAGGGCTTGAAGCTTTCTTT.

Only one count was recorded for this clone. This rearrangement joins TRBV7-2 to TRBJ2-1; tentatively, D is TRBD1 or TRBD2 (5 bases each). The CDR3 extends over 15 amino acids. Germline values: CDR1 SGHTA, CDR2 FQGNSA. V gave up 5 bases and J gave up 3 bases, with 14 bases separating them. CDR3 protein: CASSGGPGGYNEQFF. Written as DNA, the CDR3 is TGTGCCAGCAGCGGGGGACCCGGAGGCTACAATGAGCAGTTCTTC.

The count of this clone is one. This chain joins TRBV3-1 (or the pseudogene TRBV3-2) and TRBJ1-2; D remains unclear. The V gene's germline CDR1 is LGHDT and CDR2 YNNKEL (reference sequence). The V gene lost 0 bases and the J gene lost 4 bases, with 9 bases spanning the gap. There are 14 residues in the CDR3. CDR3: CASSQDHRVYGYTF. Written as DNA, the CDR3 is TGTGCCAGCAGCCAAGATCACCGGGTCTATGGCTACACCTTC.

This chain uses TRBV2 with TRBJ2-3, with 15 positions matching TRBD2. CDR3 size: 18 residues. J was trimmed by 1 base and V by 7 bases; bases with no gene match: 9. Germline assignment: CDR1 SNHLY and CDR2 FYNNEI. The CDR3: CASNSGTSGGIGTDTQYF. The CDR3 coding sequence is TGTGCCAGCAACTCTGGGACTAGCGGGGGGATTGGCACAGATACGCAGTATTTT.

The chain has TRBV5-1 and TRBJ1-1, with a weak D call TRBD1 (5 bases). This CDR3 has 17 residues. V was clipped by 3 bases and J by 5 bases, with 23 bases between them. Germline-derived CDR1 and CDR2 are SGHRS and YFSETQ. Here the CDR3 DNA reads TGCGCCAGCAGCTCCAACCCCGGCAGGTGGGGGGGGACTGAAGCTTTCTTT. It is translated as CASSSNPGRWGGTEAFF.

The chain uses TRBV19 and TRBJ1-5, with 10 positions matching TRBD1. Unmatched junction bases numbered 11, after V lost 7 bases and J lost 2 bases. The germline V gene encodes CDR1 LNHDA and CDR2 SQIVND (reference sequence). CDR3 length: 17 residues. CDR3 nucleotides: TGTGCCAGTAACCGGGACAGGGGAACTGATGGCAATCAGCCCCAGCATTTT. Its translation is CASNRDRGTDGNQPQHF.

This rearrangement joins TRBV19 to TRBJ2-7, with TRBD2 matching 8 bases. Germline CDR1 is LNHDA and CDR2 is SQIVND (reference sequence). CDR3 length: 15 residues. Trimming at V came to 4 bases and at J to 0 bases, leaving 5 bases not matched to a gene. The CDR3: CASSKLAALSYEQYF. The CDR3 bases are TGTGCCAGTAGTAAACTAGCGGCGCTCTCCTACGAGCAGTACTTC.

A single count supports this clone. One junction end does not reproduce the germline sequence, and a read error may be involved. V is TRBV27 and J is TRBJ1-2; 8 nucleotides match TRBD1. Germline V lookup: CDR1 MNHEY, CDR2 SMNVEV (reference sequence). The length of the CDR3 is 14 residues. The CDR3, as DNA: TGTGCCAGCAGTTTCAGGGGGCCTAAGTATGGCTACACCTTC. It encodes CASSFRGPKYGYTF.

The V gene is TRBV5-1, the J gene TRBJ2-1; 9 nucleotides agree with TRBD1. V lost 0 bases and J lost 7; bases outside the gene matches: 5. This CDR3 is 15 amino acids long. Germline values: CDR1 SGHRS, CDR2 YFSETQ. CDR3 sequence reads: CASSLGTGVWNEQFF. CDR3 in DNA: TGCGCCAGCAGCTTGGGGACAGGGGTCTGGAATGAGCAGTTCTTC. Filled out from reference TRBV5-1 and TRBJ2-1, the complete variable domain reads KAGVTQTPRYLIKTRGQQVTLSCSPISGHRSVSWYQQTPGQGLQFLFEYFSETQRNKGNFPGRFSGRQFSNSRSEMNVSTLELGDSALYLCASSLGTGVWNEQFFGPGTRLTVL.

The chain employs TRBV7-2 and TRBJ1-1; D perhaps matches TRBD1 (6 bases). V was clipped by 3 bases and J by 0 bases, with 20 bases between them. Germline lookup yields CDR1 SGHTA and CDR2 FQGNSA. The CDR3 runs to 18 residues. The CDR3 bases are TGTGCCAGCAGCTTTCCCCGCATGGGGGGCGGTATGAACACTGAAGCTTTCTTT. This translates into CASSFPRMGGGMNTEAFF.

V usage is TRBV7-2 and J usage is TRBJ2-7; D possibly corresponds to TRBD2 (7 bases). CDR1 and CDR2 from the germline V gene are SGHTA and FQGNSA. Trimming removed 5 bases at V and 2 bases at J, with 16 bases between. This CDR3 region has 15 residues. The DNA of the CDR3 is TGTGCCAGCAGCCAGGGGACTATATGGCCCTACGAGCAGTACTTC. Translating it yields CASSQGTIWPYEQYF.

The chain employs TRBV6-5 and TRBJ2-1; TRBD1 aligns across 10 bases. CDR1 MNHEY and CDR2 SVGAGI come from the germline V gene. The V and J ends lost 6 bases and 6 bases, in that order; junction bases with no gene match: 5. The CDR3 length is 14 residues. The CDR3 DNA is TGTGCCAGCAGCCGGACAGGGGGGATCAATGAGCAGTTCTTC. Translated, it gives CASSRTGGINEQFF.

This clone was seen just once. The chain has TRBV4-1 and TRBJ1-1; D call uncertain. The ends were cut back, 0 bases at V and 0 bases at J, with 2 bases in the middle. Per the germline V gene, CDR1 is MGHRA and CDR2 is YSYEKL. The CDR3 is made up of 13 amino acids. The CDR3 region is CASSQDMNTEAFF. CDR3 DNA sequence: TGCGCCAGCAGCCAAGATATGAACACTGAAGCTTTCTTT.

The table lists this clone with many counts. As DNA, the CDR3 is TGTGCCACCAGTGATTCGGAATCGACAGGTTTCAATGAGCAGTTCTTC. It is translated as CATSDSESTGFNEQFF. The chain recombines TRBV24-1 with TRBJ2-1; weak D call: TRBD1 (6 bases). The V gene lost 2 bases and the J gene lost 6 bases, with 16 bases spanning the gap. This CDR3 has 16 amino acids. Germline loops: CDR1 KGHDR, CDR2 SFDVKD.

V and J are TRBV7-8 and TRBJ2-3, with D unclear. CDR1 is SGHVS and CDR2 is FQNEAQ in the germline V gene. The CDR3 has 11 residues. V was trimmed by 6 bases and J by 2 bases, leaving 3 bases between them. CDR3 residues: CASRNTDTQYF. In DNA form, the CDR3 reads TGTGCCAGCAGGAACACAGATACGCAGTATTTT.

This chain uses TRBV7-9 with TRBJ2-5, with 8 bases fitting TRBD2. Looked up from germline, CDR1 is SEHNR and CDR2 is FQNEAQ (reference sequence). The CDR3 covers 14 residues. V gave up 6 bases and J gave up 2 bases; unmatched junction bases: 5. The CDR3, as DNA: TGTGCCAGCAGTTCGGGACTAGTGCAAGAGACCCAGTACTTC. This encodes CASSSGLVQETQYF.

V gene TRBV5-4 combines with J gene TRBJ1-1, with D unresolved. With 4 bases removed from V and 0 bases from J, the gap between germline ends came to 13 bases. Germline CDR1 SGHNT, CDR2 YYREEE (reference sequence). The CDR3 has 15 amino acids. The CDR3 loop is CASSPARRMNTEAFF. The CDR3 region has the DNA TGTGCCAGCAGCCCTGCCCGTCGTATGAACACTGAAGCTTTCTTT.

This chain joins TRBV5-1 and TRBJ2-2; D not resolved. Trimming removed 2 bases from V and 3 bases from J, with 8 bases in between. Germline-derived CDR1 and CDR2 are SGHRS and YFSETQ. This CDR3 spans 14 amino acids. This CDR3 reads CASSLEGYTGELFF. The CDR3 region has the DNA TGCGCCAGCAGCTTAGAAGGGTACACCGGGGAGCTGTTTTTT.

The rearrangement uses TRBV19 and TRBJ1-5; unclear D gene. The length of the CDR3 is 16 residues. V lost 1 base and J 4 bases, leaving 14 bases between the germline ends. Germline V gives CDR1 LNHDA, CDR2 SQIVND (reference sequence). The CDR3 DNA follows: TGTGCCAGTAGTATAGGGCTAAGGGCTGGGAATCAGCCCCAGCATTTT. Encoded protein: CASSIGLRAGNQPQHF.